This T cell receptor (beta chain) was sequenced in a study of lymphopenia after photon versus proton radiotherapy. Trimming took off 8 bases at V and 0 bases at J, with 14 bases between the two ends. The CDR3 has 14 amino acids. Per the germline V gene, CDR1 is MNHEY and CDR2 is SVGAGI. The protocol was immunoSEQ multiplex PCR, while the TCRdb copy is restricted to in-frame clones and leaves out a portion. The profile shows roughly 42,000 clones, approximately 85% of them singletons. This clone has just a few counts. This receptor was taken from a man between 35 and 55 years old with gastric cancer. The input for sequencing was peripheral blood, taken from a patient treated with photon-based radiotherapy. The chain carries TRBV6-5 and TRBJ2-7; D uncertain. The CDR3 protein is CASAMDPSSYEQYF. In DNA form, the CDR3 reads TGTGCCAGCGCCATGGATCCAAGCTCCTACGAGCAGTACTTC.